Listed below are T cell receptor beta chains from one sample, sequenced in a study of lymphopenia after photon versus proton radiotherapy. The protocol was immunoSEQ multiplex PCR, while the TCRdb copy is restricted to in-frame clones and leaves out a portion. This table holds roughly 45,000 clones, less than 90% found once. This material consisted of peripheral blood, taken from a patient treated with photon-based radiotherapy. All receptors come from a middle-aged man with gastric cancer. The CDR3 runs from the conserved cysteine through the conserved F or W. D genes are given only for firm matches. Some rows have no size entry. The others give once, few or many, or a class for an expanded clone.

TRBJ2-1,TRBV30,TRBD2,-,CAWSARTSLSYNEQFF,TGTGCCTGGAGCGCGAGGACTAGCCTTTCCTACAATGAGCAGTTCTTC
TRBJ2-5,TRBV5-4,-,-,CASSLVDNQETQYF,TGTGCCAGCAGCTTGGTTGACAACCAAGAGACCCAGTACTTC
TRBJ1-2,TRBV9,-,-,CASSVSEGSGYTF,TGTGCCAGCAGCGTGTCGGAGGGGTCTGGCTACACCTTC
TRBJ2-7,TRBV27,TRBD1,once,CASTLGQGMREQYF,TGTGCCAGCACCTTAGGACAGGGAATGAGGGAGCAGTACTTC
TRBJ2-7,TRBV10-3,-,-,CAISESGGYEQYF,TGTGCCATCAGTGAGTCTGGGGGCTACGAGCAGTACTTC
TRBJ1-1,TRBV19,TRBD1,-,CASSISRTGDTEAFF,TGTGCCAGTAGTATTTCAAGGACAGGGGACACTGAAGCTTTCTTT
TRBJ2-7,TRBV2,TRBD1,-,CASSERQGGYEQYF,TGTGCCAGCAGTGAAAGACAGGGGGGCTACGAGCAGTACTTC
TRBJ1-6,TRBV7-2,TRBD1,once,CASTWGTGDNSPLHF,TGTGCCAGCACCTGGGGGACAGGGGATAATTCACCCCTCCACTTT
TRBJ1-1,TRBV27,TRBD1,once,CASSFGTAPNTEAFF,TGTGCCAGCAGTTTCGGGACAGCGCCGAACACTGAAGCTTTCTTT
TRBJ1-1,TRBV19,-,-,CASSIRGATEAFF,TGTGCCAGTAGTATCCGGGGAGCTACTGAAGCTTTCTTT
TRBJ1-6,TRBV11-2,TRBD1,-,CASSLESGGYSPLHF,TGTGCCAGCAGCTTAGAGTCAGGGGGGTATTCACCCCTCCACTTT
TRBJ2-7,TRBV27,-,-,CASSLGQSYEQYF,TGTGCCAGCAGTTTAGGACAGTCCTACGAGCAGTACTTC
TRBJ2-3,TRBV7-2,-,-,CASSIRDGGTDTQYF,TGTGCCAGCAGCATCCGGGACGGAGGCACAGATACGCAGTATTTT
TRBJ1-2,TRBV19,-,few,CASREDGYTF,TGTGCCAGTAGAGAGGATGGCTACACCTTC
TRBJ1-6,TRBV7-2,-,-,CASSLAARGGSPLHF,TGTGCCAGCAGCTTAGCGGCCCGGGGGGGCTCACCCCTCCACTTT
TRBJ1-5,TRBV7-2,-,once,CASSRDRSNQPQHF,TGTGCCAGCAGCCGTGACAGGTCAAATCAGCCCCAGCATTTT
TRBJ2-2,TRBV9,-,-,CASSASFNTGELFF,TGTGCCAGCAGCGCTAGTTTCAACACCGGGGAGCTGTTTTTT
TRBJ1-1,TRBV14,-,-,CASSQALGEGSTEAFF,TGTGCCAGCAGCCAAGCGCTCGGGGAGGGGAGCACTGAAGCTTTCTTT
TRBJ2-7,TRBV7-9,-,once,CASSPGVGITPEQYF,TGTGCCAGCAGCCCGGGCGTCGGAATAACCCCCGAGCAGTACTTC
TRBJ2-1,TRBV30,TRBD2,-,CAWSSGGASYNEQFF,TGTGCCTGGAGTAGCGGGGGGGCCTCCTACAATGAGCAGTTCTTC
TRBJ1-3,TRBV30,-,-,CAWNHKQGSGNTIYF,TGTGCCTGGAACCACAAGCAGGGCTCTGGAAACACCATATATTTT
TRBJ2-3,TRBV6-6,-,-,CASSYSSTLDTQYF,TGTGCCAGCAGTTACTCGAGCACTCTGGATACGCAGTATTTT
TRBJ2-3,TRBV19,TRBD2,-,CASSGGTSGTPSTDTQYF,TGTGCCAGTAGTGGAGGGACTAGCGGCACTCCTAGCACAGATACGCAGTATTTT
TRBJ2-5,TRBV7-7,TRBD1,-,CASSLDRGETQYF,TGTGCTAGCAGCTTAGACAGGGGGGAGACCCAGTACTTC
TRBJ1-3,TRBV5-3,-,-,CARSLRIGNSGNTIYF,TGTGCCAGAAGCTTGCGTATCGGTAACTCTGGAAACACCATATATTTT
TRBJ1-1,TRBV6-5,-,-,CASSFQNTEAFF,TGTGCCAGCTCATTCCAGAACACTGAAGCTTTCTTT
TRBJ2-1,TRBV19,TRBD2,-,CASTGLATPYNEQFF,TGTGCCAGTACCGGACTAGCGACCCCCTACAATGAGCAGTTCTTC
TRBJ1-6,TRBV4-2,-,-,CASSQEWRQNSPLHF,TGTGCCAGCAGCCAAGAGTGGAGACAGAATTCACCCCTCCACTTT
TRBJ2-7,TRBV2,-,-,CASSEPFSYEQYF,TGTGCCAGCAGTGAGCCGTTTTCCTACGAGCAGTACTTC
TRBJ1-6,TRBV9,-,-,CASSVDPHSNSPLHF,TGTGCCAGCAGCGTAGACCCCCATAGTAATTCACCCCTCCACTTT
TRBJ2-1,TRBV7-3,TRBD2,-,CASSPSGGVGYEQFF,TGTGCCAGCAGCCCCAGCGGGGGGGTCGGATATGAGCAGTTCTTC
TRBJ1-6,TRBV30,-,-,CAWTGPNPNSPLHF,TGTGCCTGGACCGGGCCCAACCCCAATTCACCCCTCCACTTT
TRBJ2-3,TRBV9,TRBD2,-,CASSGGLAEYTQYF,TGTGCCAGCAGCGGGGGACTAGCGGAATATACGCAGTATTTT
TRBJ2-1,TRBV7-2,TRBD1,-,CASSSGTGGAYNEQFF,TGTGCCAGCAGCTCGGGGACAGGGGGCGCCTACAATGAGCAGTTCTTC
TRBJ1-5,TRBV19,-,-,CASTHQSGQPQHF,TGTGCCAGTACCCATCAATCCGGTCAGCCCCAGCATTTT
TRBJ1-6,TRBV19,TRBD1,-,CASASVTGGHHSPLHF,TGTGCCAGCGCGTCCGTGACAGGGGGCCATCATTCACCCCTCCACTTT
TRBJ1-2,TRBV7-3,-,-,CASSLSAVSNYGYTF,TGTGCCAGCAGCTTAAGTGCCGTCAGTAACTATGGCTACACCTTC
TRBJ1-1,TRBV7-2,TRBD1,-,CASNTRDSEAFF,TGTGCCAGCAACACTAGGGACAGTGAAGCTTTCTTT
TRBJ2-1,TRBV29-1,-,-,CSVGQVNNEQFF,TGCAGCGTTGGACAGGTAAACAATGAGCAGTTCTTC
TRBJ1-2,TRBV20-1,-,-,CSGTGPYGYTF,TGCAGTGGTACAGGGCCCTATGGCTACACCTTC
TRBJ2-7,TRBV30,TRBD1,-,CAWSVGQGGVYEQYF,TGTGCCTGGAGTGTAGGACAGGGCGGCGTCTACGAGCAGTACTTC
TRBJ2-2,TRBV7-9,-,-,CASSLAGGHRNTGELFF,TGTGCCAGCAGCTTAGCCGGGGGGCATCGGAACACCGGGGAGCTGTTTTTT
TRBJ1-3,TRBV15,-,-,CATSRDRAGNTIYF,TGTGCCACCAGCAGAGATCGGGCTGGAAACACCATATATTTT
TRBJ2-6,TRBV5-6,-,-,CASSLGGVGANVLTF,TGTGCCAGCAGCTTGGGAGGGGTTGGGGCCAACGTCCTGACTTTC
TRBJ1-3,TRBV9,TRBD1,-,CASSPGTASSGNTIYF,TGTGCCAGCAGCCCCGGGACAGCCAGCTCTGGAAACACCATATATTTT
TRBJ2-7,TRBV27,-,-,CASSLSPQTGRYEQYF,TGTGCCAGCAGTTTAAGCCCGCAGACTGGCCGTTACGAGCAGTACTTC
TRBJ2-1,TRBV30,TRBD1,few,CAWSAGGVGHNEQFF,TGTGCCTGGAGTGCAGGGGGCGTTGGCCACAATGAGCAGTTCTTC
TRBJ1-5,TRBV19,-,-,CASKGEGPSNQPQHF,TGTGCCAGTAAAGGGGAGGGACCTAGCAATCAGCCCCAGCATTTT
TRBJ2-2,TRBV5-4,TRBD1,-,CASSLDRGRKLFF,TGTGCCAGCAGCTTGGACAGGGGGCGAAAGCTGTTTTTT
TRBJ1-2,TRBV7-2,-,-,CASSAAQPLWDGYTF,TGTGCCAGCAGCGCAGCCCAACCCCTTTGGGATGGCTACACCTTC
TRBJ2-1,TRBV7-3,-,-,CASSSGSEQFF,TGTGCCAGCAGCTCCGGATCTGAGCAGTTCTTC
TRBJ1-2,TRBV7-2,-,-,CASSFGFGYTF,TGTGCCAGCAGCTTCGGTTTTGGCTACACCTTC
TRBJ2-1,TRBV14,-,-,CASSGTPSSYNEQFF,TGTGCCAGCAGCGGGACCCCTAGCTCCTACAATGAGCAGTTCTTC